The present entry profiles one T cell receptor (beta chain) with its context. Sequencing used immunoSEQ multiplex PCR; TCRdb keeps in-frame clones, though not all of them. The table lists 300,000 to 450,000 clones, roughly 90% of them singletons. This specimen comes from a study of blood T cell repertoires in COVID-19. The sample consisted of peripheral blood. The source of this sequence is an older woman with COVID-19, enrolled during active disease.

The CDR3 protein is CASSEDRGRKGYTF. The CDR3 bases are TGCGCCAGCAGCGAGGACAGGGGGCGGAAAGGCTACACCTTC. The chain combines TRBV5-1 with TRBJ1-2; TRBD1 agrees at 11 bases. Germline V gene sequence: CDR1 SGHRS, CDR2 YFSETQ. V dropped 4 bases and J dropped 8; count of bases not matched to a gene: 7. This CDR3 is built from 14 residues.